This T cell receptor (beta chain) was recovered during a study of technical replicates of blood from a few donors. V was shortened by 3 bases and J by 7 bases, with 15 bases between the two germline ends. The CDR3 is made up of 14 amino acids. The germline gives CDR1 LNHDA, CDR2 SQIVND (reference sequence). Data came from immunoSEQ multiplex PCR; TCRdb stores just in-frame clones and leaves some out. The sample consists of more than 95,000 clones, around 96% of them appearing once. This chain uses TRBV19 with TRBJ1-2; D is possibly TRBD1 (5 bases). The TCR comes from a human donor in good health. The sequenced material came from T cells isolated from PBMCs. CDR3 coding DNA: TGTGCCAGTAGTATTGGGCAGGGTTTCTCTGGCTACACCTTC. This gives the protein CASSIGQGFSGYTF.